These T cell receptor beta chains were read from a single sample in a study of blood T cell repertoires in COVID-19. The method was immunoSEQ multiplex PCR; TCRdb's version includes in-frame clones alone and lacks a portion of them. The sample yields about 110,000 clones, 88% seen once. The sample taken for sequencing was peripheral blood. The source of these receptors is a woman aged 45-65 years with acute or convalescent COVID-19. The CDR3 runs from the conserved cysteine through the conserved F or W. Fields, in order: J gene, clone size, CDR3 length, V gene, D gene, CDR3 protein, CDR3 DNA. D genes are given only for firm matches. Clone size is shown for a subset of rows, as once, few, many or a class of expanded clone.

J gene: TRBJ2-1
clone size: NA
CDR3 length: 16
V gene: TRBV29-1
D gene: TRBD2
CDR3 protein: CSVDPLPGLDRNEQFF
CDR3 DNA: TGCAGCGTTGATCCCTTACCGGGACTAGATAGAAATGAGCAGTTCTTC

J gene: TRBJ2-1
clone size: NA
CDR3 length: 11
V gene: TRBV10-3
D gene: NA
CDR3 protein: CAIARDNEQFF
CDR3 DNA: TGTGCCATCGCCCGGGACAATGAGCAGTTCTTC

J gene: TRBJ2-1
clone size: NA
CDR3 length: 15
V gene: TRBV10-3
D gene: TRBD2
CDR3 protein: CAISESGLAVNEQFF
CDR3 DNA: TGTGCCATCAGTGAGTCGGGGCTAGCGGTCAATGAGCAGTTCTTC

J gene: TRBJ1-1
clone size: NA
CDR3 length: 14
V gene: TRBV7-9
D gene: NA
CDR3 protein: CASTLVQGGTEAFF
CDR3 DNA: TGTGCCAGCACCCTCGTCCAGGGCGGCACTGAAGCTTTCTTT

J gene: TRBJ1-1
clone size: NA
CDR3 length: 13
V gene: TRBV5-1
D gene: NA
CDR3 protein: CASSFEGMAEAFF
CDR3 DNA: TGCGCCAGCAGCTTCGAGGGTATGGCTGAAGCTTTCTTT

J gene: TRBJ2-7
clone size: NA
CDR3 length: 19
V gene: TRBV7-2
D gene: TRBD2
CDR3 protein: CASSLAAPRGAGASYEQYF
CDR3 DNA: TGTGCCAGCAGCTTAGCAGCCCCCCGGGGAGCGGGAGCCTCCTACGAGCAGTACTTC

J gene: TRBJ1-1
clone size: few
CDR3 length: 13
V gene: TRBV2
D gene: TRBD1
CDR3 protein: CASSEKGATEAFF
CDR3 DNA: TGTGCCAGCAGTGAAAAGGGGGCGACTGAAGCTTTCTTT

J gene: TRBJ2-7
clone size: once
CDR3 length: 14
V gene: TRBV11-2
D gene: NA
CDR3 protein: CASSLDRGIYEQYF
CDR3 DNA: TGTGCCAGCAGCTTAGATAGGGGAATATACGAGCAGTACTTC

J gene: TRBJ1-1
clone size: NA
CDR3 length: 14
V gene: TRBV7-8
D gene: NA
CDR3 protein: CASSLAQGNTEAFF
CDR3 DNA: TGTGCCAGCAGCTTAGCTCAGGGCAACACTGAAGCTTTCTTT

J gene: TRBJ2-7
clone size: NA
CDR3 length: 13
V gene: TRBV6-5
D gene: TRBD1
CDR3 protein: CASSYGTGDEQYF
CDR3 DNA: TGTGCCAGCAGTTACGGGACAGGGGACGAGCAGTACTTC

J gene: TRBJ1-4
clone size: NA
CDR3 length: 13
V gene: TRBV24-1
D gene: NA
CDR3 protein: CATSDLEIGKLFF
CDR3 DNA: TGTGCCACCAGTGATTTGGAGATTGGAAAACTGTTTTTT

J gene: TRBJ1-1
clone size: NA
CDR3 length: 15
V gene: TRBV5-1
D gene: NA
CDR3 protein: CASSYVLTGNTEAFF
CDR3 DNA: TGCGCCAGCAGCTACGTTTTGACAGGCAACACTGAAGCTTTCTTT

J gene: TRBJ2-5
clone size: NA
CDR3 length: 14
V gene: TRBV9
D gene: NA
CDR3 protein: CASSVGTRKETQYF
CDR3 DNA: TGTGCCAGCAGCGTAGGGACACGGAAAGAGACCCAGTACTTC

J gene: TRBJ2-1
clone size: few
CDR3 length: 15
V gene: TRBV11-2
D gene: NA
CDR3 protein: CASSLLGGSGNEQFF
CDR3 DNA: TGTGCCAGCAGCTTATTAGGGGGTAGTGGAAATGAGCAGTTCTTC

J gene: TRBJ1-6
clone size: few
CDR3 length: 15
V gene: TRBV19
D gene: TRBD1
CDR3 protein: CASSRPRDRNSPLHF
CDR3 DNA: TGTGCCAGTAGTCGCCCGCGGGACAGAAATTCACCCCTCCACTTT

J gene: TRBJ1-1
clone size: NA
CDR3 length: 12
V gene: TRBV15
D gene: NA
CDR3 protein: CATKRGNTEAFF
CDR3 DNA: TGTGCCACCAAGCGGGGGAACACTGAAGCTTTCTTT

J gene: TRBJ2-7
clone size: NA
CDR3 length: 15
V gene: TRBV5-4
D gene: TRBD1
CDR3 protein: CASSQWTGGQREQYF
CDR3 DNA: TGTGCCAGCAGCCAGTGGACAGGGGGCCAGAGAGAGCAGTACTTC

J gene: TRBJ2-7
clone size: NA
CDR3 length: 14
V gene: TRBV6-6
D gene: TRBD1
CDR3 protein: CASSPRTGLLEQYF
CDR3 DNA: TGTGCCAGCAGCCCAAGGACAGGGCTTCTCGAGCAGTACTTC

J gene: TRBJ2-2
clone size: NA
CDR3 length: 14
V gene: TRBV6-5
D gene: NA
CDR3 protein: CASSYGGNTGELFF
CDR3 DNA: TGTGCCAGCAGTTACGGCGGGAACACCGGGGAGCTGTTTTTT

J gene: TRBJ2-1
clone size: NA
CDR3 length: 15
V gene: TRBV12-5
D gene: TRBD2
CDR3 protein: CASAREGLSYNEQFF
CDR3 DNA: TGTGCTAGTGCTCGGGAGGGCTTATCCTACAATGAGCAGTTCTTC

J gene: TRBJ1-1
clone size: NA
CDR3 length: 17
V gene: TRBV13
D gene: NA
CDR3 protein: CASSPPGGLIGGTEAFF
CDR3 DNA: TGTGCCAGCAGCCCACCTGGGGGACTTATCGGTGGGACTGAAGCTTTCTTT

J gene: TRBJ1-1
clone size: NA
CDR3 length: 14
V gene: TRBV5-6
D gene: NA
CDR3 protein: CASRRGQPGTEAFF
CDR3 DNA: TGTGCCAGCAGACGTGGACAGCCGGGCACTGAAGCTTTCTTT

J gene: TRBJ2-1
clone size: NA
CDR3 length: 12
V gene: TRBV7-9
D gene: NA
CDR3 protein: CASSSLSNEQFF
CDR3 DNA: TGTGCCAGCAGCTCCCTATCTAATGAGCAGTTCTTC

J gene: TRBJ1-6
clone size: NA
CDR3 length: 14
V gene: TRBV5-8
D gene: NA
CDR3 protein: CASSLRGFNSPLHF
CDR3 DNA: TGTGCCAGCAGCTTGAGGGGTTTTAATTCACCCCTCCACTTT

J gene: TRBJ2-7
clone size: NA
CDR3 length: 13
V gene: TRBV6-6
D gene: TRBD2
CDR3 protein: CASSSGGAAEQYF
CDR3 DNA: TGTGCCAGCAGTTCGGGGGGGGCGGCCGAGCAGTACTTC

J gene: TRBJ1-1
clone size: NA
CDR3 length: 16
V gene: TRBV5-1
D gene: NA
CDR3 protein: CASSLAPGGVNTEAFF
CDR3 DNA: TGCGCCAGCAGCTTGGCCCCGGGCGGGGTGAACACTGAAGCTTTCTTT

J gene: TRBJ1-1
clone size: NA
CDR3 length: 13
V gene: TRBV3-1/TRBV3-2
D gene: NA
CDR3 protein: CASSQAGNTEAFF
CDR3 DNA: TGTGCCAGCAGCCAAGCAGGAAACACTGAAGCTTTCTTT

J gene: TRBJ1-1
clone size: NA
CDR3 length: 12
V gene: TRBV6-5
D gene: NA
CDR3 protein: CASLRRGLEAFF
CDR3 DNA: TGTGCCAGCCTCCGGAGGGGTCTTGAAGCTTTCTTT

J gene: TRBJ2-6
clone size: NA
CDR3 length: 18
V gene: TRBV18
D gene: NA
CDR3 protein: CASSPSLARGSGANVLTF
CDR3 DNA: TGTGCCAGCTCACCCTCTCTGGCCCGGGGCTCTGGGGCCAACGTCCTGACTTTC

J gene: TRBJ2-1
clone size: NA
CDR3 length: 16
V gene: TRBV19
D gene: NA
CDR3 protein: CASTIHSRGVYNEQFF
CDR3 DNA: TGTGCCAGTACTATTCATAGCAGGGGGGTCTACAATGAGCAGTTCTTC

J gene: TRBJ1-6
clone size: NA
CDR3 length: 15
V gene: TRBV27
D gene: TRBD1
CDR3 protein: CASRMTGIYNSPLHF
CDR3 DNA: TGTGCCAGCAGAATGACAGGGATTTATAATTCACCCCTCCACTTT

J gene: TRBJ1-2
clone size: NA
CDR3 length: 15
V gene: TRBV2
D gene: TRBD1
CDR3 protein: CASSAGTGGVYGYTF
CDR3 DNA: TGTGCCAGCAGCGCCGGGACAGGGGGCGTCTATGGCTACACCTTC

J gene: TRBJ2-1
clone size: NA
CDR3 length: 14
V gene: TRBV3-1/TRBV3-2
D gene: NA
CDR3 protein: CASSQGLGYNEQFF
CDR3 DNA: TGTGCCAGCAGCCAAGGACTAGGGTACAATGAGCAGTTCTTC

J gene: TRBJ1-5
clone size: NA
CDR3 length: 16
V gene: TRBV4-2
D gene: NA
CDR3 protein: CASSQDPGISNQPQHF
CDR3 DNA: TGTGCCAGCAGCCAAGATCCGGGAATTAGCAATCAGCCCCAGCATTTT

J gene: TRBJ2-4
clone size: NA
CDR3 length: 12
V gene: TRBV3-1/TRBV3-2
D gene: NA
CDR3 protein: CASSRPGQIQYF
CDR3 DNA: TGTGCCAGCAGCCGACCGGGTCAAATTCAGTACTTC

J gene: TRBJ2-2
clone size: NA
CDR3 length: 13
V gene: TRBV11-1
D gene: TRBD2
CDR3 protein: CASSGTSVGELFF
CDR3 DNA: TGTGCCAGCAGCGGGACTAGCGTCGGGGAGCTGTTTTTT

J gene: TRBJ2-2
clone size: few
CDR3 length: 15
V gene: TRBV6-5
D gene: TRBD2
CDR3 protein: CASSQRAGGDRELFF
CDR3 DNA: TGTGCCAGCAGCCAGAGGGCGGGAGGTGATCGGGAGCTGTTTTTT

J gene: TRBJ2-2
clone size: NA
CDR3 length: 18
V gene: TRBV2
D gene: TRBD2
CDR3 protein: CASSEGPAGGPYTGELFF
CDR3 DNA: TGTGCCAGCAGTGAAGGGCCAGCGGGAGGGCCTTACACCGGGGAGCTGTTTTTT

J gene: TRBJ2-7
clone size: NA
CDR3 length: 14
V gene: TRBV6-1
D gene: NA
CDR3 protein: CASSEVEGDREQYF
CDR3 DNA: TGTGCCAGCAGTGAAGTTGAGGGAGATCGCGAGCAGTACTTC

J gene: TRBJ2-7
clone size: NA
CDR3 length: 15
V gene: TRBV7-2
D gene: TRBD2
CDR3 protein: CASSLATSGSKEQYF
CDR3 DNA: TGTGCCAGCAGCTTAGCTACTAGCGGGTCGAAAGAGCAGTACTTC

J gene: TRBJ2-1
clone size: NA
CDR3 length: 16
V gene: TRBV7-2
D gene: TRBD2
CDR3 protein: CASSSRVAGSYNEQFF
CDR3 DNA: TGTGCCAGCAGCTCCCGGGTAGCGGGATCCTACAATGAGCAGTTCTTC

J gene: TRBJ1-4
clone size: NA
CDR3 length: 16
V gene: TRBV3-1/TRBV3-2
D gene: NA
CDR3 protein: CASSARRGRTNEKLFF
CDR3 DNA: TGTGCCAGCAGCGCCCGCAGGGGTCGGACTAATGAAAAACTGTTTTTT

J gene: TRBJ2-7
clone size: NA
CDR3 length: 15
V gene: TRBV7-2
D gene: TRBD2
CDR3 protein: CASSRSGGTKYEQYF
CDR3 DNA: TGTGCCAGCAGCCGCTCGGGGGGGACGAAGTACGAGCAGTACTTC

J gene: TRBJ1-1
clone size: NA
CDR3 length: 13
V gene: TRBV24-1
D gene: TRBD1
CDR3 protein: CATSDPGGTEAFF
CDR3 DNA: TGTGCCACCAGTGATCCAGGGGGGACTGAAGCTTTCTTT

J gene: TRBJ2-1
clone size: NA
CDR3 length: 12
V gene: TRBV5-5
D gene: NA
CDR3 protein: CASIGEKHEQFF
CDR3 DNA: TGTGCCAGCATCGGGGAGAAGCATGAGCAGTTCTTC

J gene: TRBJ2-7
clone size: once
CDR3 length: 16
V gene: TRBV14
D gene: NA
CDR3 protein: CASSHPGHPSAYEQYF
CDR3 DNA: TGTGCCAGCAGCCACCCGGGACACCCGTCCGCCTACGAGCAGTACTTC

J gene: TRBJ2-3
clone size: NA
CDR3 length: 15
V gene: TRBV5-4
D gene: TRBD2
CDR3 protein: CASSSPGLAWDTQYF
CDR3 DNA: TGTGCCAGCAGCTCCCCGGGACTAGCCTGGGATACGCAGTATTTT

J gene: TRBJ2-7
clone size: once
CDR3 length: 15
V gene: TRBV5-4
D gene: NA
CDR3 protein: CASSHPGDSPYEQYF
CDR3 DNA: TGTGCCAGCAGCCATCCCGGCGACAGTCCCTACGAGCAGTACTTC

J gene: TRBJ1-1
clone size: few
CDR3 length: 16
V gene: TRBV19
D gene: TRBD1
CDR3 protein: CASSTGTGILNTEAFF
CDR3 DNA: TGTGCCAGTAGTACCGGGACAGGGATTCTGAACACTGAAGCTTTCTTT

J gene: TRBJ2-7
clone size: NA
CDR3 length: 12
V gene: TRBV15
D gene: NA
CDR3 protein: CATSNGAYEQYF
CDR3 DNA: TGTGCCACCAGCAACGGAGCCTACGAGCAGTACTTC

J gene: TRBJ1-3
clone size: few
CDR3 length: 16
V gene: TRBV2
D gene: NA
CDR3 protein: CASSVQGRAGGNTIYF
CDR3 DNA: TGTGCCAGCAGTGTTCAAGGCAGGGCAGGTGGAAACACCATATATTTT

J gene: TRBJ2-2
clone size: NA
CDR3 length: 17
V gene: TRBV14
D gene: NA
CDR3 protein: CASSQPHGVGSTGELFF
CDR3 DNA: TGTGCCAGCAGCCAACCCCACGGGGTTGGTAGCACCGGGGAGCTGTTTTTT

J gene: TRBJ2-2
clone size: NA
CDR3 length: 19
V gene: TRBV6-1
D gene: TRBD1
CDR3 protein: CASSEVGTGGFANTGELFF
CDR3 DNA: TGTGCCAGCAGTGAAGTTGGGACAGGGGGCTTCGCGAACACCGGGGAGCTGTTTTTT

J gene: TRBJ2-7
clone size: NA
CDR3 length: 14
V gene: TRBV19
D gene: TRBD2
CDR3 protein: CASSPRTSGREQYF
CDR3 DNA: TGTGCCAGTAGTCCCCGGACTAGCGGGAGAGAGCAGTACTTC

J gene: TRBJ1-3
clone size: NA
CDR3 length: 13
V gene: TRBV19
D gene: NA
CDR3 protein: CASADRTGNTIYF
CDR3 DNA: TGTGCCAGCGCCGACAGGACTGGAAACACCATATATTTT